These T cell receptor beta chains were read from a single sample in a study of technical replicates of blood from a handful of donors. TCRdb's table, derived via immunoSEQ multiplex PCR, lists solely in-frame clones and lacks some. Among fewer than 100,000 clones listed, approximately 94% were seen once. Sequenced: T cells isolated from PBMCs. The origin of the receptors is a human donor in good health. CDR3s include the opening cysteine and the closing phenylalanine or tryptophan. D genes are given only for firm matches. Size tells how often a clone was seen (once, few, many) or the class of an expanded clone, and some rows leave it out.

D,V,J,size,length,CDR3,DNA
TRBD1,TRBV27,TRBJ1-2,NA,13,CASSFTGGLGYTF,TGTGCCAGCAGTTTCACAGGGGGCTTAGGCTACACCTTC
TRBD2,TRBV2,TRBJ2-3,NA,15,CASALAGGAVDTQYF,TGTGCCAGCGCTCTAGCGGGGGGGGCGGTAGATACGCAGTATTTT
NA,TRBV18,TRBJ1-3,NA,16,CASSPRSGRSGNTIYF,TGTGCCAGCTCACCCAGGAGCGGACGCTCTGGAAACACCATATATTTT
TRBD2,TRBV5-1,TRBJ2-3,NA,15,CASRAGSPMSDTQYF,TGCGCCAGCAGAGCGGGATCCCCGATGTCAGATACGCAGTATTTT
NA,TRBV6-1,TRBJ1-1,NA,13,CASSDPWTDEAFF,TGTGCCAGCAGTGACCCATGGACAGATGAAGCTTTCTTT
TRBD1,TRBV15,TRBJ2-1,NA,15,CATSRDRDSYNEQFF,TGTGCCACCAGCAGGGACAGGGACTCCTACAATGAGCAGTTCTTC
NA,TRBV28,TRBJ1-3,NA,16,CASSLVSRDSGNTIYF,TGTGCCAGCAGTTTAGTTTCCAGGGACTCTGGAAACACCATATATTTT
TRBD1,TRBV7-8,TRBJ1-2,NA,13,CASRMDRDYGYTF,TGTGCCAGCAGAATGGACAGGGACTATGGCTACACCTTC
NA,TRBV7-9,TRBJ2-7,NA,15,CASSLGQAQTYEQYF,TGTGCCAGCAGCTTAGGCCAAGCGCAGACCTACGAGCAGTACTTC
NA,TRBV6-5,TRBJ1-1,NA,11,CASRVGGEAFF,TGTGCCAGCAGGGTAGGGGGTGAAGCTTTCTTT
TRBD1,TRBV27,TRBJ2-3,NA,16,CASSLITGAHTDTQYF,TGTGCCAGCAGTTTGATCACAGGGGCACACACAGATACGCAGTATTTT
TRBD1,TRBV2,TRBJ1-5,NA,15,CASRGQGVSNQPQHF,TGTGCCAGCAGAGGACAGGGAGTTAGCAATCAGCCCCAGCATTTT
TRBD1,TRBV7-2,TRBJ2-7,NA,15,CASTRPGQGSYEQYF,TGTGCCAGCACCCGACCGGGACAGGGATCCTACGAGCAGTACTTC
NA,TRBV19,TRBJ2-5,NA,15,CASSMGSSYQETQYF,TGTGCCAGTAGTATGGGCAGCAGCTACCAAGAGACCCAGTACTTC
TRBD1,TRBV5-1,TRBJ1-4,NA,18,CASSLDLERGQGVEKLFF,TGCGCCAGCAGCTTGGACCTCGAGAGGGGACAGGGGGTCGAAAAACTGTTTTTT
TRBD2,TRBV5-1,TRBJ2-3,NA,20,CASSHRGGAGVTPNTDTQYF,TGCGCCAGCAGCCACCGGGGAGGGGCCGGGGTCACACCCAACACAGATACGCAGTATTTT
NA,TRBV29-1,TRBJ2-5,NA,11,CSVDAEETQYF,TGCAGCGTTGATGCAGAAGAGACCCAGTACTTC
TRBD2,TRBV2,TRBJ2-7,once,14,CASSPGLASREQYF,TGTGCCAGCAGTCCGGGACTAGCGTCCCGGGAGCAGTACTTC
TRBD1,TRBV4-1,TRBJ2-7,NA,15,CASSPSGQGVYEQYF,TGCGCCAGCAGCCCCTCGGGACAGGGTGTCTACGAGCAGTACTTC
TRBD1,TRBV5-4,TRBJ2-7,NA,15,CASRKDRAASYEQYF,TGTGCCAGCAGGAAAGACAGGGCCGCCTCCTACGAGCAGTACTTC
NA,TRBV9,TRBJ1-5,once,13,CASSVQGNQPQHF,TGTGCCAGCAGCGTACAGGGGAATCAGCCCCAGCATTTT
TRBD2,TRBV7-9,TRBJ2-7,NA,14,CASSFGLGGAEQYF,TGTGCCAGCAGCTTCGGACTAGGAGGCGCCGAGCAGTACTTC
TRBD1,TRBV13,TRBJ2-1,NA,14,CASSLVTGGNEQFF,TGTGCCAGCAGCTTAGTTACAGGGGGAAATGAGCAGTTCTTC
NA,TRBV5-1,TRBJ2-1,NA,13,CASSLGTYNEQFF,TGCGCCAGCAGCTTGGGTACCTACAATGAGCAGTTCTTC
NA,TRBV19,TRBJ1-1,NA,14,CASTPTGRATEAFF,TGTGCCAGTACCCCTACAGGGAGGGCAACTGAAGCTTTCTTT
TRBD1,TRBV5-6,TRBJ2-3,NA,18,CASSYDKDRRLGTDTQYF,TGTGCCAGCAGCTACGACAAGGACAGGCGGCTAGGGACAGATACGCAGTATTTT
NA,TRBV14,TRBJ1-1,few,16,CASSQEIRDIYTEAFF,TGTGCCAGCAGCCAAGAAATCCGAGACATTTACACTGAAGCTTTCTTT
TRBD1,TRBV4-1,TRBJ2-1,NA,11,CASSRDSQQFF,TGCGCCAGCAGCCGGGACAGTCAACAGTTCTTC
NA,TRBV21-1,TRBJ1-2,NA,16,CASSKWDAGVGNGYTF,TGTGCCAGCAGCAAATGGGACGCAGGGGTGGGAAATGGCTACACCTTC
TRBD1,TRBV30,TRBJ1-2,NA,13,CAQLDRVDYGYTF,TGTGCCCAACTAGACAGGGTAGATTATGGCTACACCTTC
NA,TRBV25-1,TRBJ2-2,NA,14,CASSELSGVGELFF,TGTGCCAGCAGTGAATTGTCCGGGGTCGGGGAGCTGTTTTTT
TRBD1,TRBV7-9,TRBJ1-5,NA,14,CASSSTGGSQPQHF,TGTGCCAGCAGCTCAACAGGGGGCAGTCAGCCCCAGCATTTT